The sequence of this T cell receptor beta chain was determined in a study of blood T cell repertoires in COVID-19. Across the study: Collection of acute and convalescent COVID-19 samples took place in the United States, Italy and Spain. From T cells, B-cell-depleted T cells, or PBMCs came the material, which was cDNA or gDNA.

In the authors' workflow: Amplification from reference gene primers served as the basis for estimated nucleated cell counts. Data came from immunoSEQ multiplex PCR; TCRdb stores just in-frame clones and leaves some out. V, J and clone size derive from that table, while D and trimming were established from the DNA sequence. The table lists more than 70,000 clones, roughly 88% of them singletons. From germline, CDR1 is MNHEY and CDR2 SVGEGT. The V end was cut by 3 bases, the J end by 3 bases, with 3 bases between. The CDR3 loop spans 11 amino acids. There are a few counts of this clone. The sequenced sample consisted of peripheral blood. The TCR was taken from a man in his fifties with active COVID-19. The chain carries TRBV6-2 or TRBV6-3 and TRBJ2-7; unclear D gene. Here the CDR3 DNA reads TGTGCCAGCAGTTATCTCTACGAGCAGTACTTC. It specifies CASSYLYEQYF.